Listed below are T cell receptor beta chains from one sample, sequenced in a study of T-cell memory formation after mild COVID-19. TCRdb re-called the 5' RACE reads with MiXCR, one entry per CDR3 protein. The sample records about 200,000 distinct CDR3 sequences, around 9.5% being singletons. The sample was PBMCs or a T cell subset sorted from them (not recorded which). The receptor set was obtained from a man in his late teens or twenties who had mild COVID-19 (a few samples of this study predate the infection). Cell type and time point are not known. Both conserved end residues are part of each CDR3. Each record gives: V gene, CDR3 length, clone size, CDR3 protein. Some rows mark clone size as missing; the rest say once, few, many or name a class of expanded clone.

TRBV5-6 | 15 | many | CASSPDSRNTGELFF
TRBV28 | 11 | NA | CASSFQNSQYF
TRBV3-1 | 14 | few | CASGTSGVRETQYF
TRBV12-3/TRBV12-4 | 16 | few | CASSSTGTGDGNEQFF
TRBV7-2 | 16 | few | CASSLEPGGGANVLTF
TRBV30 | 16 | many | CAWSGLAGGDYNEQFF
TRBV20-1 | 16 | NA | CSARMAGALAKNIQYF
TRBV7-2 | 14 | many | CASSPWAGSGELFF
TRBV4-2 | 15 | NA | CASSQAPGAGNTIYF
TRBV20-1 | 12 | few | CSSREGGTEAFF
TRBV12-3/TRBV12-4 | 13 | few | CASNGGGNQPQHF
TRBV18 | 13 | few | CASSWGQTDIQYF
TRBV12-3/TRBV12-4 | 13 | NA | CASSRQLTGELFF
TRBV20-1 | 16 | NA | CSAPQRGGRGSDTQYF
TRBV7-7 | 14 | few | CASSFGGRGGELFF
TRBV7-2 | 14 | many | CASSLLIPKETQYF
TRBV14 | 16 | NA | CASSPLAPGPKGGYTF
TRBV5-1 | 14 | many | CASSLGGGSNEQFF
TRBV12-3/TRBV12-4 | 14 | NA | CASSWGVTNEKLFF
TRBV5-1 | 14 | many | CASSFQGDQETQYF
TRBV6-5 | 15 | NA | CASALDRTTNEKLFF
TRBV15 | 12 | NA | CATSWSSYEQYF
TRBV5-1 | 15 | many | CASRLSGTGDNEQFF
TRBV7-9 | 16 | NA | CASSPGQGESNQPQHF
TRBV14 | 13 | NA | CASSQQGSSPLHF
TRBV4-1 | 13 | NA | CASSQPRGAIQYF
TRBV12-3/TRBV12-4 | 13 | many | CASSLRASYEQYF
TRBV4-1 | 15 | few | CASRAPGKGRTEAFF
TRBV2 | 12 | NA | CASSEASHEQYF
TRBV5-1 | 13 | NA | CASSLAGDYGYTF
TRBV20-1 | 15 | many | CSARVPGTRTDTQYF
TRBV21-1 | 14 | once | CASSNTGGSNEQFF
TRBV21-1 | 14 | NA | CASSFLANTGELFF
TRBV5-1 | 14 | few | CASSHTDRIETQYF
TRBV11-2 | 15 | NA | CASSTTTGVDTEAFF
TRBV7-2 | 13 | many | CASSPVSYNEQFF
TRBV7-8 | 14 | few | CASPDRPGGEKLFF
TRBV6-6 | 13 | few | CASTYGNYNEQFF
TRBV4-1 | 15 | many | CASSPGPWSDNEQYF
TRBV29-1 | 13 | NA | CSGGAGGGYEQYF
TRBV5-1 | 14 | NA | CASSGPMDRDTQYF
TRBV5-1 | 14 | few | CASSTAGRTDTQYF
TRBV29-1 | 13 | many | CSVRTGTNYGYTF
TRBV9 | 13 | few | CASSAHRGETQYF
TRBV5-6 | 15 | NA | CASSFGTRRRETQYF
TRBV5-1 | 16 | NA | CASSLDGGGVYNEQFF
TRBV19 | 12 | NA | CASGQRQETQYF
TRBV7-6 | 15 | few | CASSHPGVLGETQYF
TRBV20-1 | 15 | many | CSARVSGRRNYGYTF
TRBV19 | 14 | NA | CASSIVGSNQPQHF
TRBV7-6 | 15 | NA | CASSLALGDSYEQYF
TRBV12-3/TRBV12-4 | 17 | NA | CASSPSTGEGSNQPQHF
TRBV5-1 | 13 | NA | CASSLDTGGEQYF
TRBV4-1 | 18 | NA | CASSQGSLTASSGNTIYF